This T cell receptor beta chain was obtained from a study of T cell responses to AZD1222 COVID-19 vaccine. Findings and caveats of the study: Spike-specific TCR depth and breadth grew after two AZD1222 doses. Repertoires were obtained solely post-peak T cell response. Mostly white British, mostly female donors; authors suggested clonal diversity may be underestimated.

CDR3 length: 13 residues. Per germline, CDR1 SGHTA and CDR2 FQGTGA. V was trimmed by 2 bases and J by 6 bases, leaving 8 bases between them. Only in-frame clones appear in the TCRdb table, and some are missing; sequencing was by immunoSEQ multiplex PCR. The data show approximately 110,000 clones, under 90% seen once. Only one count was recorded for this clone. Antigen specificity is unknown. The V call is TRBV7-3, the J call TRBJ2-1; D is unresolved. This sequence was found in an adult in good health. The sample consisted of peripheral blood, taken on day 0 of AZD1222 vaccination. The CDR3 sequence: CASSLGTVNEQFF. In nucleotides, the CDR3 is TGTGCCAGCAGCTTAGGTACTGTCAATGAGCAGTTCTTC.